This T cell receptor beta chain was identified during a study of shared clonotypes between healthy human individuals (dated by TCRdb to between 2020 and 2021). In terms of the full investigation: The cohort included three men and two women between 18 and 49 years of age. Per donor, three plates each were used for CD4 naive and CD4 memory, two for CD8 naive, and one for CD8 memory. Libraries were prepared and TCR repertoires were sequenced by different laboratories using diverse techniques, in order to increase sequencing depth and limit assay-specific biases. Leukapheresis yielded between about 0.94 and 8.9 billion PBMCs per donor. The study deeply sequenced blood TCR repertoires of five healthy adults to estimate repertoire size and the extent of clonotype sharing between individuals. Study-wide findings and limitations: The genetic and exposure-history diversity represented was limited by the small number of donors. Rarefaction of sorted-subset datasets indicated incomplete sequencing despite the large sequencing depth. Pairwise subsampling indicated that sequencing depth was expected to affect the degree of clonotype sharing among donors. Naive subsets generally had larger estimated clonotype richness than memory subsets did. Sampling was limited to blood, and TCR repertoires in tissue likely differ from TCR repertoires in blood. About 4.5% of naive CD4, 3% to 4% of naive CD8, about 2.1% of memory CD4, and over 0.35% of memory CD8 clonotypes were shared across several donors. Clonotypes shared by all four sorted-subset donors showed higher generation probabilities than non-shared clonotypes.

CD8 naive samples were obtained by positive selection for CCR7 among CD45RO-negative cells, yielding a CD45RA+CCR7+ population from which TemRA cells were excluded. Donors were healthy HIV-negative adults with no recently reported acute infections or vaccinations. Every donor was a Caucasian adult residing in Nashville, Tennessee, USA. Blood was collected by leukapheresis, and PBMCs were isolated by Ficoll-Histopaque density gradient centrifugation and then cryopreserved in liquid nitrogen vapor phase. Analytical flow cytometry was used to check the purity and quantity of every magnetically sorted T cell population. Genomic DNA was isolated from every sorted fraction and measured by UV absorbance on a Nanodrop 2000c. TCR CDR3 regions were amplified from genomic DNA by multiplex PCR using the deep immunoSEQ assay. Extracted genomic DNA from each cell subset was spread evenly across all wells of several immunoSEQ 96-well plates, with each plate serving as a replicate. For sorted subsets, 150 to 250 ng genomic DNA, equal to tens of thousands of T cell genomes, was loaded into each replicate PCR. The purified libraries were quantified using a Qubit 3.0 fluorometer, sized with a Bioanalyzer 2100, and then quantified again using the KAPA Library Quantification kit. A separate single-read 150-cycle Illumina NextSeq 550 flow cell was used to sequence each immunoSEQ 96-well plate. The authors' analysis ran thus. Because the immunoSEQ output included only junctional sequences and no quality scores, the filtering could not be the same as the filtering used for full-length reads. To assign V/J genes and CDR3, sequences were annotated against IMGT germline references using PyIR, a Python wrapper for IgBLAST v1.9. Reads were removed for weak V/J assignments (E-value above 1e-6), missing CDR3, stop codons, out-of-frame junctions, or ambiguous translated residues. V3J clonotypes were defined as sequences sharing an identical inferred V gene, J gene, and CDR3 amino acid sequence. To compute the percentage overlap between repertoires, the number of shared unique clonotypes was divided by the size of the smaller repertoire. Richness of each repertoire was evaluated using RTK rarefaction, the Chao1 estimator, and Recon v2.1 estimates of unobserved clonotypes. OLGA was used to compute generation probabilities for all TCRbeta clonotypes that the gDNA method yielded from a handful of donors. Here the immuneACCESS table is served through TCRdb, limited to in-frame sequences with V and J called. Missing clones are a known gap in these copies; in checked studies unresolved V genes cover under half, and the rest lacks a known reason. V, J and clone size are taken as reported in that table, and D and trimming were inferred from the DNA itself. The sample table lists 1.5 million to 2.5 million clones, roughly 95% of them with a count of one. More than 0.9% of the sample is held by the ten biggest clonotypes.

Trimmed from V: 1 base; trimmed from J: 5 bases; junction bases lacking a gene match: 8. The germline V gene (reference sequence) supplies CDR1 SGHNT and CDR2 YYREEE. Reading from cysteine to phenylalanine, the CDR3 counts 16 amino acids. Kept here is only the CDR3 DNA, which spans 48 bases and is read in frame from base 1. Comments on this clone: Its antigen is not yet known. No quality values exist for individual bases; no much larger clone is one base distant.

The TCR comes from a man between 18 and 29 years old in good health. Material: naive CD8+ T cells sorted from blood. The cell subset or site label for this specimen denotes: CD45RA+CCR7+. The chain uses TRBV5-4 and TRBJ2-3; TRBD2 fits 9 bases in the junction. The CDR3 region reads CASSLWGGRAGDTQYF. The nucleotides are TGTGCCAGCAGCTTGTGGGGCGGGAGGGCCGGAGATACGCAGTATTTT.